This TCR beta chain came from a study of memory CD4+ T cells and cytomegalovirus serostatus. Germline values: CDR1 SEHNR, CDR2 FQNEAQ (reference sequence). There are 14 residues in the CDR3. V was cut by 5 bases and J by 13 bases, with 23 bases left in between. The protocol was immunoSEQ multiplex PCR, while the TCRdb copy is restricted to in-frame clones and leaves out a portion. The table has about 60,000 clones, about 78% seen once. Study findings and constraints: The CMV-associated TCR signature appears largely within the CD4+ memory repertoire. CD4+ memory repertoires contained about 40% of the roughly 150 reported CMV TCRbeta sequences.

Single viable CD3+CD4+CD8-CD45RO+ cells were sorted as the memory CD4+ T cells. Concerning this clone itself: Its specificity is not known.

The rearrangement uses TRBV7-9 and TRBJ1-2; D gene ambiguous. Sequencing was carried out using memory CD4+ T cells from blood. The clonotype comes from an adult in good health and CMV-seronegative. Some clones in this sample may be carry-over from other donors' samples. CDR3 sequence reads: CASSPNWEQTLLTF. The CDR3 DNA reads TGTGCCAGCAGCCCCAATTGGGAACAGACGCTTCTCACCTTC.